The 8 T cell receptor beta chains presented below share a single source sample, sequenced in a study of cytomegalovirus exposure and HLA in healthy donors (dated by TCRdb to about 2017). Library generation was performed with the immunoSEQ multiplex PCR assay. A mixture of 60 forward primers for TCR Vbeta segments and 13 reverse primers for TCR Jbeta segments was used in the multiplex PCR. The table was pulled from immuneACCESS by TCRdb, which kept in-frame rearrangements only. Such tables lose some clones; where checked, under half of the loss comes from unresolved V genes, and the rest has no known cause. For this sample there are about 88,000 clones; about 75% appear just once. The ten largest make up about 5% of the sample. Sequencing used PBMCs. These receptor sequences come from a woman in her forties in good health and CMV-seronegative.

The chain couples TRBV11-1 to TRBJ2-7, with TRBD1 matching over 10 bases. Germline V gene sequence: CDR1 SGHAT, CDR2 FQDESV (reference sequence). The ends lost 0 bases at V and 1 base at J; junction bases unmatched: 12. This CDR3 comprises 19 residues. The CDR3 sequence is CASSLAPTGTGVRSYEQYF. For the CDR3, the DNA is TGTGCCAGCAGCTTAGCGCCTACCGGGACAGGGGTCAGATCCTACGAGCAGTACTTC.

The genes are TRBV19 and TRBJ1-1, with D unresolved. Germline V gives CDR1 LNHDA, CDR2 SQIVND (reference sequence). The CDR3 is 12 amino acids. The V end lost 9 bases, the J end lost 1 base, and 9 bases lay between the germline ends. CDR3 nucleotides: TGTGCCAGCCTTGGGCAGAACACTGAAGCTTTCTTT. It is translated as CASLGQNTEAFF.

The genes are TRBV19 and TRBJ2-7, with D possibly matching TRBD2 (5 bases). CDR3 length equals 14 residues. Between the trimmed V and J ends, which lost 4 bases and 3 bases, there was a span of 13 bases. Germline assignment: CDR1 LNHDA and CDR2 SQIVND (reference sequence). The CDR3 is CASSRTEADYEQYF. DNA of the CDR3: TGTGCCAGTAGTAGAACGGAGGCGGACTACGAGCAGTACTTC.

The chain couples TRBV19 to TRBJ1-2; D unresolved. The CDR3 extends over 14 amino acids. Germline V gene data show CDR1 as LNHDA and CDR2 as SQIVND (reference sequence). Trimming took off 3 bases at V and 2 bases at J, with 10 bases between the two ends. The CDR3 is CASSIYGGNYGYTF. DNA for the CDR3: TGTGCCAGTAGTATTTATGGCGGCAACTATGGCTACACCTTC.

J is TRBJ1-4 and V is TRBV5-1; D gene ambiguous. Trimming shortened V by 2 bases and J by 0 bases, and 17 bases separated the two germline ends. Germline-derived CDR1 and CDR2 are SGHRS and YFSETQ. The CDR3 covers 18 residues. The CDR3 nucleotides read TGCGCCAGCAGCTTTAATCCGGGCGGGTCCGCAACTAATGAAAAACTGTTTTTT. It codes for CASSFNPGGSATNEKLFF.

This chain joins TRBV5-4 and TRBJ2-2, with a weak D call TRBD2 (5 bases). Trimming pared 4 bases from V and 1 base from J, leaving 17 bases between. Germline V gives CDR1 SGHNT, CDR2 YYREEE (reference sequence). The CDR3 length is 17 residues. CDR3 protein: CASSPLGGLQNTGELFF. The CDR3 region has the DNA TGTGCCAGCAGCCCCCTAGGTGGACTCCAGAACACCGGGGAGCTGTTTTTT.

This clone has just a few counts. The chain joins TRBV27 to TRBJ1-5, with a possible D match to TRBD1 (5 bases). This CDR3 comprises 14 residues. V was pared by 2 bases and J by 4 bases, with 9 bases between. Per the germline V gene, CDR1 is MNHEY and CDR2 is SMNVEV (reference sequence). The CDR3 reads CASSLQGINQPQHF. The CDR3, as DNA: TGTGCCAGCAGTTTACAGGGTATAAATCAGCCCCAGCATTTT.

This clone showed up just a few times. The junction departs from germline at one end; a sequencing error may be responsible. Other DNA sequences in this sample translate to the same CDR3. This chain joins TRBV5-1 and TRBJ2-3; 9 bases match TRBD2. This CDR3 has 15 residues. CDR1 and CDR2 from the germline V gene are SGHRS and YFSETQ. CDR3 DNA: TGCGCCAGCAGTTTGGCGGGGGGGCCAGCAGATACGCAGTATTTT. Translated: CASSLAGGPADTQYF.